Listed below are T cell receptor beta chains from one sample, sequenced in a study of control samples from healthy donors and cancer patients. Sequencing was performed with immunoSEQ multiplex PCR; in TCRdb, only in-frame clones are kept and a portion is missing. The table lists roughly 100,000 clones, about 83% of them singletons. Sequenced: blood. These receptors all come from a woman between 50 and 59 years old in good health. Both conserved end residues are part of each CDR3. Fields, in order: V gene, clone size, J gene, D gene, CDR3 protein, CDR3 DNA. D genes are given only for firm matches. Clone size, where shown, is once, few, many, or a class for clones that have expanded.

>TRBV29-1|.|TRBJ1-4|TRBD1
CSVRPTGGSNEKLFF
TGCAGCGTTCGACCGACAGGGGGCTCTAATGAAAAACTGTTTTTT
>TRBV15|few|TRBJ2-3|.
CATSSYGAASTDTQYF
TGTGCCACCAGTAGTTATGGGGCTGCTAGCACAGATACGCAGTATTTT
>TRBV11-3|.|TRBJ2-3|TRBD2
CASSSSGSSSTDTQYF
TGTGCCAGCAGCTCTAGCGGGAGTTCTAGCACAGATACGCAGTATTTT
>TRBV24-1|few|TRBJ1-5|.
CATDGGSNQPQHF
TGTGCCACCGACGGGGGCAGCAATCAGCCCCAGCATTTT
>TRBV28|.|TRBJ1-5|.
CASISGNQPQHF
TGTGCCAGCATTTCAGGCAATCAGCCCCAGCATTTT
>TRBV5-6|.|TRBJ1-1|TRBD1
CASTFGTVNTEAFF
TGTGCCAGCACATTCGGGACAGTGAACACTGAAGCTTTCTTT
>TRBV14|.|TRBJ1-2|TRBD1
CASSHLGTANYGYTF
TGTGCCAGCAGCCACCTCGGGACAGCTAACTATGGCTACACCTTC
>TRBV7-9|.|TRBJ1-5|.
CASSLTGGRNQPQHF
TGTGCCAGCAGCCTTACTGGGGGAAGAAACCAGCCCCAGCATTTT
>TRBV7-3|.|TRBJ2-3|TRBD2
CASSPGTSIHTDTQYF
TGTGCCAGCAGCCCGGGGACTAGCATCCACACAGATACGCAGTATTTT
>TRBV13|.|TRBJ2-1|.
CASSRAERAYNEQFF
TGTGCCAGCAGCCGTGCGGAGCGGGCGTACAATGAGCAGTTCTTC
>TRBV7-9|.|TRBJ2-3|.
CASGGVPSTDTQYF
TGTGCCTCCGGAGGGGTGCCTAGCACAGATACGCAGTATTTT
>TRBV19|.|TRBJ2-5|.
CASRGASSWGETQYF
TGTGCCAGTAGAGGAGCGAGCTCGTGGGGGGAGACCCAGTACTTC
>TRBV19|.|TRBJ1-5|.
CASSRGDTNQPQHF
TGTGCCAGTAGTAGGGGGGACACGAATCAGCCCCAGCATTTT
>TRBV4-3|.|TRBJ1-2|.
CASSQDAREYGYTF
TGCGCCAGCAGCCAAGATGCTCGGGAGTATGGCTACACCTTC
>TRBV19|.|TRBJ1-5|TRBD1
CASSIHRGLGQPQHF
TGTGCCAGTAGTATTCACAGGGGATTAGGTCAGCCCCAGCATTTT
>TRBV24-1|.|TRBJ2-1|TRBD2
CATSVGSGRGNNEQFF
TGTGCCACCAGTGTGGGTAGCGGGAGAGGCAACAATGAGCAGTTCTTC